This entry lists 32 T cell receptor beta chains sequenced from one sample in a study of blood T cells in healthy people across ages. Sample-barcoded 5' priming and a J-beta primer mix drove a second PCR of roughly 6 to 12 cycles. TCRdb processed the 5' RACE reads anew with MiXCR; each CDR3 protein has one entry. In the table there are about 900,000 distinct CDR3 sequences, 40% to 60% of which are singletons. The sample comprised blood. Receptor source: a man aged 30 to 39 in good health.

J is TRBJ1-1 and V is TRBV7-9, with TRBD1 as a possible D gene (5 bases). The CDR3 length is 15 residues. The V end lost 8 bases, the J end lost 2 bases, and 18 bases lay between the germline ends. Germline CDR1 reads SEHNR; CDR2 reads FQNEAQ (reference sequence). The chain's CDR3 is CASGLGAYPNTEAFF. CDR3 DNA: TGTGCCAGCGGCCTAGGGGCATACCCCAACACTGAAGCTTTCTTT.

This clonotype has only a few counts. The J gene is TRBJ2-4, the V gene TRBV2; D possibly corresponds to TRBD2 (5 bases). CDR1 and CDR2 from the germline V gene are SNHLY and FYNNEI. The CDR3 is 13 residues long. Trimming cost V 11 bases and J 0 bases, with 11 bases left between them. The CDR3 here is CAGGPLAKNIQYF. The CDR3 DNA reads as TGTGCCGGCGGGCCCCTAGCCAAAAACATTCAGTACTTC.

This clonotype turned up a few times. The CDR3 spells CASSQRHVDRGPLSYNEQFF. CDR3 coding DNA: TGTGCCAGCAGCCAGCGCCACGTAGACAGGGGGCCTCTCTCCTACAATGAGCAGTTCTTC. The V gene is TRBV7-2, the J gene TRBJ2-1; 10 positions match TRBD1. Germline V gene lookup returns CDR1 SGHTA and CDR2 FQGNSA. The CDR3 runs 20 residues. After removal of 5 bases from V and 0 bases from J, the junction contained 16 bases not matched to a gene.

This sequence joins TRBV7-6 and TRBJ1-2, with D possibly being TRBD1 (6 bases). CDR1 and CDR2 from the germline V gene are SGHVS and FNYEAQ. V was cut by 5 bases and J by 1 base, with 17 bases left in between. The CDR3 runs to 16 residues. The CDR3 reads CASSGVTGPFNYGYTF. CDR3 nucleotides: TGTGCCAGCAGCGGGGTGACAGGACCTTTTAACTATGGCTACACCTTC. The whole variable domain, filled in from reference TRBV7-6 and TRBJ1-2, reads GAGVSQSPRYKVTKRGQDVALRCDPISGHVSLYWYRQALGQGPEFLTYFNYEAQQDKSGLPNDRFSAERPEGSISTLTIQRTEQRDSAMYRCASSGVTGPFNYGYTFGSGTRLTVV.

Regarding this clonotype: At one of its ends the junction is not consistent with the germline gene, which may arise from a read error. This sequence joins TRBV28 and TRBJ2-7; 10 bases agree with TRBD2. This CDR3 spans 16 amino acids. Germline lookup yields CDR1 MDHEN and CDR2 SYDVKM. The CDR3 DNA reads TGTACCAGCAGTACGCGGACTAGCGGATATTCCTACGAGCAGTACTTC. Translating gives CTSSTRTSGYSYEQYF. The full variable domain, completed using reference TRBV28 and TRBJ2-7, is DVKVTQSSRYLVKRTGEKVFLECVQDMDHENMFWYRQDPGLGLRLIYFSYDVKMKEKGDIPEGYSVSREKKERFSLILESASTNQTSMYLCTSSTRTSGYSYEQYFGPGTRLTVT.

This clonotype was counted a few times. The chain joins TRBV4-1 to TRBJ2-7, with D maybe TRBD2 (5 bases). V lost 1 base and J lost 2, with 12 bases in between. CDR3 length: 15 amino acids. Germline lookup yields CDR1 MGHRA and CDR2 YSYEKL. The CDR3 coding sequence is TGCGCCAGCAGCCAAGGTTACGGGGTTACCTACGAGCAGTACTTC. As protein: CASSQGYGVTYEQYF.

In this sample, this clonotype turned up a few times. CDR3 in DNA: TGTGCCTGGAGTGCAGGGACAGTCCTTTTTGAAAAACTGTTTTTT. It yields the protein CAWSAGTVLFEKLFF. This sequence joins TRBV30 and TRBJ1-4, with 7 bases fitting TRBD1. CDR1 is GTSNPN and CDR2 is SVGIG in the germline V gene (reference sequence). Trimming took 1 base from V and 7 from J; bases not matched to a gene: 9. CDR3 length: 15 residues. Complete variable domain (other parts from reference TRBV30 and TRBJ1-4): SQTIHQWPATLVQPVGSPLSLECTVEGTSNPNLYWYRQAAGRGLQLLFYSVGIGQISSEVPQNLSASRPQDRQFILSSKKLLLSDSGFYLCAWSAGTVLFEKLFFGSGTQLSVL.

Concerning this clonotype: Compared with germline, one end of the junction differs, possibly owing to a read error. CDR3 residues: CAGSFQTEAFF. DNA of the CDR3: TGTGCCGGCAGTTTCCAGACTGAAGCTTTCTTT. This chain joins TRBV12-3 or TRBV12-4 and TRBJ1-1; no firm D call. The CDR3 has 11 amino acids.

The V and J genes are TRBV4-2 and TRBJ2-7, with D possibly TRBD2 on 6 matching bases. This CDR3 spans 14 amino acids. V lost 4 bases, J lost 7 bases, and 17 bases lay in between. Germline V gene data show CDR1 as LGHNA and CDR2 as YNFKEQ. CDR3 sequence (DNA): TGTGCCAGCAGCCGCGACCTTACTGCGGGGGAGCAGTACTTC. Translating gives CASSRDLTAGEQYF.

This clonotype was seen only a few times. The chain is built from TRBV28 and TRBJ2-5; D unresolved. The CDR3 consists of 13 residues. Germline CDR1 and CDR2: MDHEN and SYDVKM. V lost 3 bases and J 5 bases, leaving 10 bases between the germline ends. CDR3 residues: CASSFRVSETQYF. DNA for the CDR3: TGTGCCAGCAGTTTTAGGGTTTCGGAGACCCAGTACTTC.

This chain joins TRBV7-9 and TRBJ2-3; 12 nucleotides agree with TRBD1. CDR1 is SEHNR, CDR2 FQNEAQ, per germline (reference sequence). V shed 4 bases, J shed 5 bases, and the junction held 10 bases outside the gene matches. The CDR3 extends over 17 amino acids. The CDR3 spells CASSSRDRGRLLDTQYF. As DNA, the CDR3 is TGTGCCAGCAGCTCCCGGGACAGGGGGCGCCTTTTAGATACGCAGTATTTT.

Only a few counts were recorded for this clonotype. The chain has TRBV6-6 and TRBJ1-2; D not resolved. The V end was cut by 8 bases, the J end by 2 bases, with 15 bases between. The CDR3 sequence is 14 residues long. Germline V gives CDR1 MNHNY, CDR2 SVGAGI (reference sequence). The CDR3 DNA follows: TGTGCCAGCCGGGCAAGGAACTTGAACTATGGCTACACCTTC. Translation: CASRARNLNYGYTF.

This clonotype turned up a few times. This chain joins TRBV29-1 and TRBJ2-7; D gene ambiguous. V was pared by 6 bases and J by 2 bases, with 17 bases between. The germline V gene has CDR1 SQVTM and CDR2 ANQGSEA. The CDR3 extends over 14 amino acids. The CDR3 DNA follows: TGCAGCGTCGCAGGAGAAATTTCGACCTACGAGCAGTACTTC. Translating it yields CSVAGEISTYEQYF.

This chain connects TRBV5-1 to TRBJ1-1; D is ambiguous. The CDR3 extends over 16 amino acids. Trimming removed 0 bases from V and 0 bases from J, with 12 bases in between. In germline, CDR1 is SGHRS, CDR2 YFSETQ. The CDR3 DNA reads as TGCGCCAGCAGCTTGGCAGGAGCCGCCATGAACACTGAAGCTTTCTTT. Protein: CASSLAGAAMNTEAFF.

This clonotype was counted a few times. The rearrangement joins TRBV7-2 to TRBJ2-1; 9 bases are a match to TRBD1. Germline CDR1 and CDR2: SGHTA and FQGNSA. After removal of 4 bases from V and 6 bases from J, the junction contained 4 bases not matched to a gene. CDR3 length: 14 residues. The CDR3 spells CASSSTGGSNEQFF. The CDR3 DNA follows: TGTGCCAGCAGCTCGACAGGGGGAAGCAATGAGCAGTTCTTC.

This clonotype was counted a few times. This rearrangement joins TRBV7-2 to TRBJ1-5; D not resolved. The V gene's germline CDR1 is SGHTA and CDR2 FQGNSA. Trimming stripped 4 bases from V and 9 bases from J, with 19 bases between. CDR3 length: 15 residues. This CDR3 is CASSSGLGGIPPQHF. The DNA of the CDR3 is TGTGCCAGCAGCTCCGGATTAGGCGGGATCCCGCCCCAGCATTTT.

In its sample, this clonotype was seen a few times. The chain recombines TRBV28 with TRBJ1-2; the match to TRBD1 covers 7 bases. CDR3 size: 15 residues. Germline CDR1 reads MDHEN; CDR2 reads SYDVKM. With 1 base clipped from V and 7 bases from J, the junction kept 9 bases outside the gene matches. CDR3 DNA: TGTGCCAGCAGTTTATCGCAGGGGGTTACGGGTGGCTACACCTTC. Its protein is CASSLSQGVTGGYTF.

This clonotype occurred many times. The chain couples TRBV12-3 or TRBV12-4 to TRBJ1-6; a possible D gene is TRBD1 (6 bases). This CDR3 region has 14 residues. Trimming shortened V by 10 bases and J by 5 bases, and 15 bases separated the two germline ends. This chain's CDR3 is CATRRDNNNSPLHF. CDR3 sequence (DNA): TGTGCCACCCGCCGGGACAACAATAATTCACCCCTCCACTTT.

V gene TRBV4-3 combines with J gene TRBJ2-7, with D possibly being TRBD1 (5 bases). This CDR3 spans 16 amino acids. Germline CDR1 LGHNA, CDR2 YSLEER. V lost 0 bases and J lost 2, with 14 bases in between. The CDR3 here is CASSQDRSPDTYEQYF. The CDR3 DNA follows: TGCGCCAGCAGCCAAGATAGGAGCCCGGACACCTACGAGCAGTACTTC.

This clonotype turned up a few times. V and J are TRBV6-6 and TRBJ2-4, with D possibly TRBD1 on 6 matching bases. The J call may be wrong; the DNA end is better matched by TRBJ2-7. CDR1 is MNHNY and CDR2 is SVGAGI in the germline V gene (reference sequence). This CDR3 has 15 residues. CDR3 DNA: TGTGCCAGCAGTGCCCTTGACAGGTCCCCCGACGAGCAGTACTTC. This codes for CASSALDRSPDEQYF.

This clonotype was counted only a few times. The J gene is TRBJ2-1, the V gene TRBV3-1; 9 bases are a match to TRBD1. The germline CDR1 and CDR2 sequences are LGHDT and YNNKEL (reference sequence). The CDR3 has 16 residues. V dropped 1 base and J dropped 5; count of bases not matched to a gene: 6. The CDR3 DNA is TGTGCCAGCAGCCAAGCGGACAGGGGTGGTCACAATGAGCAGTTCTTC. This encodes CASSQADRGGHNEQFF.

V gene TRBV12-3 or TRBV12-4 combines with J gene TRBJ2-1; 7 nucleotides agree with TRBD1. The CDR3 has 16 amino acids. Trimming cost V 3 bases and J 8 bases; bases outside gene matches: 13. As DNA, the CDR3 is TGTGCCAGCAGTTTTGGGACAGCATATCCCAACGATGAGCAGTTCTTC. It yields the protein CASSFGTAYPNDEQFF.

DNA for the CDR3: TGTGCCAGCAGCTTGGATGGCAGGGAGGCGGTTGGCTACACCTTC. This encodes CASSLDGREAVGYTF. This sequence joins TRBV5-5 and TRBJ1-2; the D gene is possibly TRBD1 (5 bases). The ends were cut back, 0 bases at V and 7 bases at J, with 16 bases in the middle. Germline values: CDR1 SGHKS, CDR2 YYEKEE (reference sequence). The CDR3 totals 15 residues.

CDR3 amino acids: CASTPDRTYYLMPQHF. CDR3 sequence (DNA): TGTGCCAGCACTCCGGACAGAACCTATTATTTGATGCCCCAGCATTTT. The chain is built from TRBV6-6 and TRBJ1-5; possible D gene TRBD1, 6 bases. Looked up from germline, CDR1 is MNHNY and CDR2 is SVGAGI (reference sequence). The CDR3 runs to 16 residues. V was trimmed by 7 bases and J by 9 bases, leaving 25 bases between them.

The CDR3 spells CASSYGSAGETQYF. CDR3 bases: TGTGCCAGCAGTTACGGGTCGGCGGGAGAGACCCAGTACTTC. The J gene is TRBJ2-5, the V gene TRBV6-2 or TRBV6-3; D possibly corresponds to TRBD2 (5 bases). Germline CDR1 and CDR2: MNHEY and SVGEGT. The V and J ends lost 2 bases and 4 bases respectively, with 11 bases between them. The length of the CDR3 is 14 residues.

This clonotype showed up just once. The rearrangement uses TRBV14 and TRBJ1-2; D remains unclear. The V and J ends lost 5 bases and 4 bases respectively, with 11 bases between them. Germline CDR1 SGHDN, CDR2 FVKESK. The CDR3 loop spans 13 amino acids. In nucleotides, the CDR3 is TGTGCCAGCAGCGGAGGATGGGGCTATGGCTACACCTTC. Protein sequence: CASSGGWGYGYTF.

This chain connects TRBV12-3 or TRBV12-4 to TRBJ1-4, with a weak D call TRBD1 (5 bases). There are 16 residues in the CDR3. V was trimmed by 6 bases and J by 0 bases, leaving 14 bases between them. The CDR3 DNA follows: TGTGCCAGCAGCCATTCCGGACAAGCAACTAATGAAAAACTGTTTTTT. This encodes CASSHSGQATNEKLFF.

This clonotype occurred a few times. The V and J genes are TRBV6-2 or TRBV6-3 and TRBJ2-3; 8 nucleotides match TRBD1. J lost 0 bases, V lost 2 bases, and 10 bases had no gene match. This CDR3 is built from 18 residues. In germline, CDR1 is MNHEY, CDR2 SVGEGT. The CDR3 DNA follows: TGTGCCAGCAGTTACCGGGGACAGGCGCGAACTAGCACAGATACGCAGTATTTT. It is translated as CASSYRGQARTSTDTQYF.

This clonotype was counted between two and nine times. The rearrangement joins TRBV27 to TRBJ2-7; the D gene is possibly TRBD1 (6 bases). Germline lookup yields CDR1 MNHEY and CDR2 SMNVEV (reference sequence). CDR3 size: 14 residues. The V and J ends lost 6 bases and 2 bases respectively, with 14 bases between them. CDR3 in amino acids: CASSHRTEAYEQYF. The CDR3 DNA reads as TGTGCCAGCAGCCATAGGACAGAAGCCTACGAGCAGTACTTC.

The CDR3 is CASSQDKNILFNEQYF. The CDR3 DNA reads TGCGCCAGCAGCCAAGATAAAAATATCCTTTTCAATGAGCAGTACTTC. This chain links TRBV4-1 with TRBJ2-7; D remains unclear. V shed 0 bases and J shed 7 bases, with 19 bases lying between them. Germline V gene sequence: CDR1 MGHRA, CDR2 YSYEKL. The CDR3 consists of 16 residues.

This rearrangement joins TRBV6-1 to TRBJ2-1; D may be TRBD2 (5 bases). Germline lookup yields CDR1 MNHNS and CDR2 SASEGT. The CDR3 extends over 15 amino acids. V was clipped by 2 bases and J by 1 base, with 9 bases between them. The CDR3 region has the DNA TGTGCCAGCAGTGAATCCGGGGTATCCTACAATGAGCAGTTCTTC. Translated: CASSESGVSYNEQFF.

There are a few counts of this clonotype. CDR3 in DNA: TGTGCCAGCAGCGGTTGGACAGGGCAAGGGTACGAGCAGTACTTC. Translation: CASSGWTGQGYEQYF. This sequence joins TRBV3-1 and TRBJ2-5; TRBD1 matches 8 bases. The J call is in doubt because the DNA end fits TRBJ2-7 better. The CDR3 is 15 amino acids. Per the germline V gene, CDR1 is LGHDT and CDR2 is YNNKEL (reference sequence).